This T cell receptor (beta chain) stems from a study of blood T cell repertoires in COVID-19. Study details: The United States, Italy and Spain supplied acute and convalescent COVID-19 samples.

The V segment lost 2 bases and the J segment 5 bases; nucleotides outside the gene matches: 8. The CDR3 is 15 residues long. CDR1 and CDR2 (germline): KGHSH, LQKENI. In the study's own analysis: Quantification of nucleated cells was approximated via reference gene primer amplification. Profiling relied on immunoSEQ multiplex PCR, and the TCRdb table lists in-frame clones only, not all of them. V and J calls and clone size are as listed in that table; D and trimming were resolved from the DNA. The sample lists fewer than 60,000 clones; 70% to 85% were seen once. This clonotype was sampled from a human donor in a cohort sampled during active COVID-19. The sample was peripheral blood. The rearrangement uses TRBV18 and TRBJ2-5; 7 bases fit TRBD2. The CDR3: CASSPFREGRETQYF. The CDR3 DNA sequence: TGTGCCAGCTCACCATTCAGGGAGGGTCGTGAGACCCAGTACTTC.